This TCR beta chain was sequenced during a study of blood T cells in healthy people across ages. Using a J-beta primer mix together with a sample-barcoded 5' primer, a second PCR was run for about 7 to 12 cycles. TCRdb passed the 5' RACE reads through MiXCR, listing each CDR3 protein once. The sample has about 640,000 distinct CDR3 sequences; approximately 30% are singletons. About this clonotype itself: A much more abundant neighbour one base away suggests this may be a read error.

Trimming stripped 4 bases from V and 5 bases from J, with 16 bases between. This CDR3 is 15 amino acids long. The germline gives CDR1 LGHDT, CDR2 YNNKEL (reference sequence). The genes are TRBV3-1 and TRBJ2-3; D unclear. This clonotype was obtained from an elderly woman in good health. The sequenced sample consisted of blood. The CDR3 reads CASSPQFSPRDTQYF. CDR3 DNA sequence: TGTGCCAGCAGCCCCCAATTTAGTCCACGAGATACGCAGTATTTT.